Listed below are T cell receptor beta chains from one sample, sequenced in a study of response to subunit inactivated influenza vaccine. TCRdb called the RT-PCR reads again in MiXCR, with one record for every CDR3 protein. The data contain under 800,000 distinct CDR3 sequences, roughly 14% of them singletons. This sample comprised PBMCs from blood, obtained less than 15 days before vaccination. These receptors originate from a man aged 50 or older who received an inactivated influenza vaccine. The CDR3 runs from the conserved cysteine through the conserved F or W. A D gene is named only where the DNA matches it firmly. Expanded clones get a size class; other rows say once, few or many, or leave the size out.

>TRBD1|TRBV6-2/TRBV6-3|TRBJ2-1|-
TGTGCCAGCAGTTACGGGACAGGCAAGAACAATGAGCAGTTCTTC
CASSYGTGKNNEQFF
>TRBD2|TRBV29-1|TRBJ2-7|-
TGCAGCGTTGAAGTTAGCGGGAACGAGCAGTACTTC
CSVEVSGNEQYF
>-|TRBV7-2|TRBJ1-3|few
TGTGCCAGCAGCTTAATGTCTGGAAACACCATATATTTT
CASSLMSGNTIYF
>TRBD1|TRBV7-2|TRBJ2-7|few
TGTGCCAGCAGCTTAGTGTCGGACAGGGTGCTCGAGCAGTACTTC
CASSLVSDRVLEQYF
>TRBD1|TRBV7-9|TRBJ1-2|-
TGTGCCAGCAGCTTAGGCGGGGGACAGGTGTCCTATGGCTACACCTTC
CASSLGGGQVSYGYTF
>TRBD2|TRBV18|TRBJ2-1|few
TGTGCCAGCACAAGGACTAGCGGGAACTCCTACAATGAGCAGTTCTTC
CASTRTSGNSYNEQFF
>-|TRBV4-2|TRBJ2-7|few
TGTGCCAGCAGCCAAGGCTCCGGTGCCGGCCTACAGTACTACTTC
CASSQGSGAGLQYYF
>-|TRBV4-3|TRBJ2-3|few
TGCGCCAGCAGCCAAGGAACAGGGACGGTAGATACGCAGTATTTT
CASSQGTGTVDTQYF
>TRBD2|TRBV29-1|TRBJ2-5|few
TGCAGCGCTACTACGTCCGGGGGGGAGACCCAGTACTTC
CSATTSGGETQYF
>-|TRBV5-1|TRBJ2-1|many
TGCGCCAGCAGCTTGGGACAGTCTAATGAGCAGTTCTTC
CASSLGQSNEQFF
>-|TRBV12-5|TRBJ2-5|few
TGTGCTAGTGGTTTGGTAGGGGCCGGAGGAGAAGAGACCCAGTACTTC
CASGLVGAGGEETQYF
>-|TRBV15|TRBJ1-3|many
TGTGCCACCAGTGCACAGCGCTCTGGAAACACCATATATTTT
CATSAQRSGNTIYF
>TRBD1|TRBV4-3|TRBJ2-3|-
TGCGCCAGCAGCCAAGGGGACAGTACTTACACAGATACGCAGTATTTT
CASSQGDSTYTDTQYF
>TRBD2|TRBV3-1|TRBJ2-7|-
TGTGCCAGCAGCCATGGGACTAGCGGGGGCTACGAGCAGTACTTC
CASSHGTSGGYEQYF
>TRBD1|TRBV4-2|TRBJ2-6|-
TGTGCCAGCAGCCAAGAGGGACAGGGCTTATCTGGGGCCAACGTCCTGACTTTC
CASSQEGQGLSGANVLTF
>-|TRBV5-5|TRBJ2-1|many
TGTGCCAGCAGCTTGGCCGGGACTGCCTACAATGAGCAGTTCTTC
CASSLAGTAYNEQFF
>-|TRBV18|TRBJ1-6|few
TGTGCCAGCTCATCCTTTTTACAGGGTGCAAGGTCACCCCTCCACTTT
CASSSFLQGARSPLHF
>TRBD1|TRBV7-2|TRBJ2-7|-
TGTGCCAGCAGCTTAGGGGACAGGGGGCCCTACGAGCAGTACTTC
CASSLGDRGPYEQYF
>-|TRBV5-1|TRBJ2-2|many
TGCGCCAGCAGCTTGGCCCTTATGAGAGGCACCGGGGAGCTGTTTTTT
CASSLALMRGTGELFF
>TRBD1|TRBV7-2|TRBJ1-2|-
TGTGCCAGCGGGTATTGGGACAGGGTCTATGGCTACACCTTC
CASGYWDRVYGYTF
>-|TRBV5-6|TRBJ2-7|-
TGTGCCAGCAGGGCGGGCCACTACGAGCAGTACTTC
CASRAGHYEQYF
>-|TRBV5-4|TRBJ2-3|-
TGTGCCAGCAGCTTGGTCGAAAACACAGATACGCAGTATTTT
CASSLVENTDTQYF
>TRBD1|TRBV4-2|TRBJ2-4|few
TGTGCCAGCAGCCAAGGGGGACAGGGGGAGGACATTCAGTACTTC
CASSQGGQGEDIQYF
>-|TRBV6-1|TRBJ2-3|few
TGTGCCAGTACAGATGGTTATACGCAGTATTTT
CASTDGYTQYF
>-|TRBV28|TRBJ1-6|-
TGTGCCAGCTACAAAGGAACCTATAATTCACCCCTCCACTTT
CASYKGTYNSPLHF
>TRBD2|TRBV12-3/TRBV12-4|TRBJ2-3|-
TGTGCCAGCAGCCTGACTAGCCTAGATACGCAGTATTTT
CASSLTSLDTQYF
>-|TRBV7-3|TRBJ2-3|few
TGTGCCAGCAGCTTTAGGAAAACAGATACGCAGTATTTT
CASSFRKTDTQYF
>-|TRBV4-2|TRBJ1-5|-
TGTGCCAGCAGCAATGGGCAGGGGTATAGCAATCAGCCCCAGCATTTT
CASSNGQGYSNQPQHF
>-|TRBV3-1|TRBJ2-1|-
TGTGCCAGCAGCCCTGTGGGAGGTGGAGAGCAGTTCTTC
CASSPVGGGEQFF
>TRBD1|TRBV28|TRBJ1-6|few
TGTGCCAGCAGTTTGGGGACAGGGGATTTTGCCCTCCACTTT
CASSLGTGDFALHF
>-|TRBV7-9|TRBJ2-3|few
TGTGCCAGCAGCGTAACCGGGGTGGGGTCTTTCACAGATACGCAGTATTTT
CASSVTGVGSFTDTQYF
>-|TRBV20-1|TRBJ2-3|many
TGCAGTGCTAGAGATTGGCGGGGAGGCACAGATACGCAGTATTTT
CSARDWRGGTDTQYF
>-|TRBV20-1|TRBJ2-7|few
TGCAGTGCTAGAGTCCCAGGTGGGCAAGGTGAGCAGTACTTC
CSARVPGGQGEQYF
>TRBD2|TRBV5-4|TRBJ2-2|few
TGTGCCAGCAGCGCCCGAACTAGCGACCCGAACACCGGGGAGCTGTTTTTT
CASSARTSDPNTGELFF
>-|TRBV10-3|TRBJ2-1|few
TGTGCCACCCTCATGGGACCCTACAATGAGCAGTTCTTC
CATLMGPYNEQFF
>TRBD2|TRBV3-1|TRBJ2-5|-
TGTGCCAGCAGCCTACGGGCTAGCGGAGGAGAGACCCAGTACTTC
CASSLRASGGETQYF
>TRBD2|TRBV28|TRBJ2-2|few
TGTGCCAGCAGTTTACTTAAAATCCTACTGGGAGGGGTCTACGGAAATACCGGGGAGCTGTTTTTT
CASSLLKILLGGVYGNTGELFF
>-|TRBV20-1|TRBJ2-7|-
TGCAGTGCTAGAAATGTTCTAGCGTTCGAGCAGTACTTC
CSARNVLAFEQYF